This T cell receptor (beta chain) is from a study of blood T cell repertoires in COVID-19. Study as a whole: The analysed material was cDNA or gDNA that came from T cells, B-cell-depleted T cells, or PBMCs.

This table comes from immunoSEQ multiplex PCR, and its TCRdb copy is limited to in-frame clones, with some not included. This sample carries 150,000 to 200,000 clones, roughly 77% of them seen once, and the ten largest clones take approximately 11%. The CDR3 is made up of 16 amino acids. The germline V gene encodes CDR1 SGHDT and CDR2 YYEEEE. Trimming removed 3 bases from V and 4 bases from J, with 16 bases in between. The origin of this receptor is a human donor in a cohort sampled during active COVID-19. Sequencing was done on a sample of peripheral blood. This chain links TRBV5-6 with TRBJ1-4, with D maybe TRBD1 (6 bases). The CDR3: CASSSRRTVVNEKLFF. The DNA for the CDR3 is TGTGCCAGCAGCTCCCGAAGGACAGTAGTTAATGAAAAACTGTTTTTT.